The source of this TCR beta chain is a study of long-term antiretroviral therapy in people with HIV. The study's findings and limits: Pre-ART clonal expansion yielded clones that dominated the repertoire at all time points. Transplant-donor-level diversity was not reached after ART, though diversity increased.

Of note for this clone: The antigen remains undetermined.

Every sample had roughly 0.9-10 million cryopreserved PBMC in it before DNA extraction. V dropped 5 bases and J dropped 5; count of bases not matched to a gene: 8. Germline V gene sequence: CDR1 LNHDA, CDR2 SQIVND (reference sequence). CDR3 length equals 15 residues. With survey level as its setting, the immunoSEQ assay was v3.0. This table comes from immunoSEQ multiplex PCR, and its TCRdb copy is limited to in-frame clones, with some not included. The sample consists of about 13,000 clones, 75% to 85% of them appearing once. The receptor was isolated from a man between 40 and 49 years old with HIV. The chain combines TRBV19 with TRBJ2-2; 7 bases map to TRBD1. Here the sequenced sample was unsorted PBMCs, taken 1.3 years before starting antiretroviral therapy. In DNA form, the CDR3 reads TGTGCCAGTAGTGTACAGGGGCCTGGGACCGGGGAGCTGTTTTTT. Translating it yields CASSVQGPGTGELFF.